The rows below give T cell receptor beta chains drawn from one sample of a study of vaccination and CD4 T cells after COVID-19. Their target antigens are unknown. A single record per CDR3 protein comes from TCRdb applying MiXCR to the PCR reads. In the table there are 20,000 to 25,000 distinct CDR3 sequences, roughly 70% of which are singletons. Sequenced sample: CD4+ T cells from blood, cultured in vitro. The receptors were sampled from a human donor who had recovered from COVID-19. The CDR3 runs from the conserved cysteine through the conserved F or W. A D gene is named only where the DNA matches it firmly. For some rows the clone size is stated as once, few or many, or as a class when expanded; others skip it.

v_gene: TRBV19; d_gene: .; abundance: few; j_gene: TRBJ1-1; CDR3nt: TGTGCCAGTAGTATGTCACAGAACACTGAAGCTTTCTTT; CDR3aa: CASSMSQNTEAFF
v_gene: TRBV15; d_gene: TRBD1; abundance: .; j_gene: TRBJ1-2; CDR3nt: TGTGCCACCAGCAGAGGGGGAACCGGGACAGACTATGGCTACACCTTC; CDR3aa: CATSRGGTGTDYGYTF
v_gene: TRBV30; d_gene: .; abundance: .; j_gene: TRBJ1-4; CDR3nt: TGTGCCTGGGACAGTGGGTCCAAAGAAAAACTGTTTTTT; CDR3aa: CAWDSGSKEKLFF
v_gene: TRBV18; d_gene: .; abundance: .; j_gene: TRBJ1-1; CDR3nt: TGTGCCAGCTCAGGGCAGGGTGACACTGAAGCTTTCTTT; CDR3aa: CASSGQGDTEAFF
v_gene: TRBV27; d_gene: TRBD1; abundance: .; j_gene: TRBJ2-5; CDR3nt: TGTGCCAGCAGTTACAGGGGCGAGACCCAGTACTTC; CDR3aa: CASSYRGETQYF
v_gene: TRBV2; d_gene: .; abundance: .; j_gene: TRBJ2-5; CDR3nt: TGTGCCAGCAGTGAAGCGCAGGGGATCCAAGAGACCCAGTACTTC; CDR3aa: CASSEAQGIQETQYF
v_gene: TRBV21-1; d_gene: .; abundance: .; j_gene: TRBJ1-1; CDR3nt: TGTGCCAGCAGCGATCCTGGGGGACAGGGGGACACTGAAGCTTTCTTT; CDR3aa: CASSDPGGQGDTEAFF
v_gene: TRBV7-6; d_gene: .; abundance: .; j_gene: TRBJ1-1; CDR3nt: TGTGCCAGCAGCTTAGCTCACGGCCTACCCGACGGTCGGGCTTTCTTT; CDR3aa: CASSLAHGLPDGRAFF
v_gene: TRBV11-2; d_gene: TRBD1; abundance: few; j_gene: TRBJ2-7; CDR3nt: TGTGCCAGCAGCCACCCGGGACAGCTTTACGAGCAGTACTTC; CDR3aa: CASSHPGQLYEQYF
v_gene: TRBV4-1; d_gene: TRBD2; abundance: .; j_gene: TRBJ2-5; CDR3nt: TGCGCCAGCAGCTCTAGCGGGAGGGCCGATAGGGAGACCCAGTACTTC; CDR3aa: CASSSSGRADRETQYF
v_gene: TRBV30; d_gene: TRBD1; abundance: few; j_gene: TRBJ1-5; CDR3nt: TGTGCCTGGAACAGGGGTGAGGGTCAGCCCCAGCATTTT; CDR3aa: CAWNRGEGQPQHF
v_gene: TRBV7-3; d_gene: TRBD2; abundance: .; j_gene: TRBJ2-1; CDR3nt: TGTGCCAGCAGCTTATTATTGACTAGCGACTCTTCTCGCAATGAGCAGTTCTTC; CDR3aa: CASSLLLTSDSSRNEQFF
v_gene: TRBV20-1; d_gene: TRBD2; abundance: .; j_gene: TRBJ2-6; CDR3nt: TGCAGTGCTAGAGTTTACAGAGCGGGAGCGTCCTCTGGGGCCAACGTCCTGACTTTC; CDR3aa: CSARVYRAGASSGANVLTF
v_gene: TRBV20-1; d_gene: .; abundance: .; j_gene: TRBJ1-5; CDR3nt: TGCAGTGCCGGCGGGGGGCCCCAGCATTTT; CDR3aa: CSAGGGPQHF
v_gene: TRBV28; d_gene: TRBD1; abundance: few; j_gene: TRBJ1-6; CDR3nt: TGTGCCATCTCGGGACAGTTTAATTCACCCCTCCACTTT; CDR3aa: CAISGQFNSPLHF
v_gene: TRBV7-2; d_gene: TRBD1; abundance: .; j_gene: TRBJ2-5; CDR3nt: TGTGCCAGCAGCTTCCTTGGGACAGTACAAGAGACCCAGTACTTC; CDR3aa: CASSFLGTVQETQYF
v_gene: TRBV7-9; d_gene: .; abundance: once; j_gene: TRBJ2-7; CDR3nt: TGTGCCAGCAGCTTACGAGGGACCCCTCTCGAGCAGTACTTC; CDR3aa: CASSLRGTPLEQYF
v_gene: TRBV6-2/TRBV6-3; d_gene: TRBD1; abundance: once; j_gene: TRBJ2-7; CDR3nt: TGTGCCAGCAGAGGGACAGGGTTGAGCTCCTACGAGCAGTACTTC; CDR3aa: CASRGTGLSSYEQYF
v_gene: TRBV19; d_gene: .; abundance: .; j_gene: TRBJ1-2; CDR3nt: TGTGCCAGTAGTCTAGGACAGAAGCGAGGTGGCTACACCTTC; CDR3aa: CASSLGQKRGGYTF
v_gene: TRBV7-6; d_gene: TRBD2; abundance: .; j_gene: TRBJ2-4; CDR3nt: TGTGCCAGCAGCTTAGGGAGGTCTAGCGGGTTAGCCAAAAACATTCAGTACTTC; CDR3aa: CASSLGRSSGLAKNIQYF
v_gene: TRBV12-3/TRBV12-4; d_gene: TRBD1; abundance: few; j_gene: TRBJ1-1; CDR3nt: TGTGCCAGCAGTGGGACAGGGGGCGTTTACCCCACTGAAGCTTTCTTT; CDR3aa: CASSGTGGVYPTEAFF
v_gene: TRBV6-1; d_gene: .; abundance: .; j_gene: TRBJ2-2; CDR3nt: TGTGCCAGCACCCTTTCTTACGGCACCGGGGAGCTGTTTTTT; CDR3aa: CASTLSYGTGELFF
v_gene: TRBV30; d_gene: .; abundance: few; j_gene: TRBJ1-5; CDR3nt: TGTGCCTGGAGTGTACCGGGGGTGTTGACTAATAGCAATCAGCCCCAGCATTTT; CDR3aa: CAWSVPGVLTNSNQPQHF
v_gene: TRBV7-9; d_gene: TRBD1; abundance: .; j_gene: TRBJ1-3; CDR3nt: TGTGCCAGCAGCTTAGGGGTTGACAGGGGTACTGGAAACACCATATATTTT; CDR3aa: CASSLGVDRGTGNTIYF
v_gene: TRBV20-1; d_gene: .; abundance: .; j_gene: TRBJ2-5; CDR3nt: TGCAGTGCTAGAGATCCCAACGGATCCAGGTCAAGGGCGACCCAGTACTTC; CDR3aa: CSARDPNGSRSRATQYF
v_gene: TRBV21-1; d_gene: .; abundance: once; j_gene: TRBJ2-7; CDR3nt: TGTGCCAGCAGCAAATTTGGCAGATACTACGAGCAGTACTTC; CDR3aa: CASSKFGRYYEQYF
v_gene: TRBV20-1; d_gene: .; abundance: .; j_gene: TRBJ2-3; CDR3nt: TGCAGTGCTAGAGAAGAGCGGAATACGCAGTATTTT; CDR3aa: CSAREERNTQYF
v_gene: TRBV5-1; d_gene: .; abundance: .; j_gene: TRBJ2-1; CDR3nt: TGCGCCAGCAGCTTGGACTTTTCCTACAATGAGCAGTTCTTC; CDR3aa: CASSLDFSYNEQFF
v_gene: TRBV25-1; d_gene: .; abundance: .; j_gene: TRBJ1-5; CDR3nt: TGTGCCAGCAGTGAAAATAGGGGCCAGCCCCAGCATTTT; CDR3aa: CASSENRGQPQHF
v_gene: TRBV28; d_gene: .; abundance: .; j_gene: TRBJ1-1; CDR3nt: TGTGCCAGCAGTTTTACAGTGGGGCTTAACACTGAAGCTTTCTTT; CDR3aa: CASSFTVGLNTEAFF
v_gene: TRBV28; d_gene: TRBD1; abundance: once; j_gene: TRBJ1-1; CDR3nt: TGTGCCAGCAGTTTAACCCCCGGGACAGGACGAACTGAAGCTTTCTTT; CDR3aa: CASSLTPGTGRTEAFF
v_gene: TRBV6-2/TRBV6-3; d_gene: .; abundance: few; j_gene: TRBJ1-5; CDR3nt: TGTGCCAGCACCGAAGGCATAATAAGCAATCAGCCCCAGCATTTT; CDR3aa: CASTEGIISNQPQHF
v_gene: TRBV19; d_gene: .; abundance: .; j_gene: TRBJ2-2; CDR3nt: TGTGCCAGTAGTCGCGGACGTTCGAACACCGGGGAGCTGTTTTTT; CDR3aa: CASSRGRSNTGELFF
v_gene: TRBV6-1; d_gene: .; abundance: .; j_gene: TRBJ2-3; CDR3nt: TGTGCCAGTAAACTCCAGGCGGGCACAGATACGCAGTATTTT; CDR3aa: CASKLQAGTDTQYF
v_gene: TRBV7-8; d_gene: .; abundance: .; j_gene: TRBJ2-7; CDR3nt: TGTGCCAGCATCAATGGACAGTCCTACGAGCAGTACTTC; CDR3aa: CASINGQSYEQYF
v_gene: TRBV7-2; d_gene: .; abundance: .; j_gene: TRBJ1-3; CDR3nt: TGTGCCAGCAGCTTAGGGGGGTCTGGAAACACCATATATTTT; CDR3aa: CASSLGGSGNTIYF
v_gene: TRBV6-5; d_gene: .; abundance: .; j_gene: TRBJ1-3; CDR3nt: TGTGCCAGCAGTTACGGGGGGGGTGGAAACACCATATATTTT; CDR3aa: CASSYGGGGNTIYF
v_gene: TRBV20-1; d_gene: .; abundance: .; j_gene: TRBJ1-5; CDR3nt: TGCAGTGCTAGCGGGCAGTTAGTAGGTGGGCCCCAGCATTTT; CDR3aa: CSASGQLVGGPQHF
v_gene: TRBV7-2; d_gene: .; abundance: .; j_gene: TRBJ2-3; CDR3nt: TGTGCCAGCAGCCCCCAGGCGAGGGATACGCAGTATTTT; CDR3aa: CASSPQARDTQYF
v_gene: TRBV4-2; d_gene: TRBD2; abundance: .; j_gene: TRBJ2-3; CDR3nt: TGTGCCAGCAGCCGACCTCTAGCGGCAGATACGCAGTATTTT; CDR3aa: CASSRPLAADTQYF
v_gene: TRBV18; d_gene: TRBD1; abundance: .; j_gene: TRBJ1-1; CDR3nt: TGTGCCAGCTCACCACGACAGGGGGCTGTAGGCGCTGAAGCTTTCTTT; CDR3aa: CASSPRQGAVGAEAFF
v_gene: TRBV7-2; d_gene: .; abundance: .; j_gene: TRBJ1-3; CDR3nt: TGTGCCAGCAGCTTTTTTCGGGCGACTGGAAACACCATATATTTT; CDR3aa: CASSFFRATGNTIYF
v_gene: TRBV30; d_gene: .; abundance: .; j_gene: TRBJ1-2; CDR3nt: TGTGCCTGGGGACGAGGTAACTATGGCTACACCTTC; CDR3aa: CAWGRGNYGYTF
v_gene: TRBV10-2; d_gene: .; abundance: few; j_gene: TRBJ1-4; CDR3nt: TGCGCCAGCCGATCAGACACGCCGGGGGAAAAACTGTTTTTT; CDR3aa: CASRSDTPGEKLFF
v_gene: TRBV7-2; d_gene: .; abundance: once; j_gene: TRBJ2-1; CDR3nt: TGTGCCAGCGGCACGTTGCCCCACAATGAGCAGTTCTTC; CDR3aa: CASGTLPHNEQFF
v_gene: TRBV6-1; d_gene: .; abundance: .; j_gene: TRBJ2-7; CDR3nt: TGTGCCAGCAGTCGCGAGCGGGCTGGGTACGAGCAGTACTTC; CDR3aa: CASSRERAGYEQYF
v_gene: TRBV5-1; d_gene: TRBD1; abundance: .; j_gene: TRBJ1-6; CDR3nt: TGCGCCAGCAGCTTGGGGCGGACAGGGGAGGGATCACCCCTCCACTTT; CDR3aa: CASSLGRTGEGSPLHF
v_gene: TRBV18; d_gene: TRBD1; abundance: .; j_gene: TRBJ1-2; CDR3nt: TGTGCCAGCTCACCAGGGACAGACTACTATGGCTACACCTTC; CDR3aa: CASSPGTDYYGYTF
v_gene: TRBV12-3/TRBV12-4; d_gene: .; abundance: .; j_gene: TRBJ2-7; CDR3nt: TGTGCCAGCAGTCCCCGGGGTAGCGGACTATCCTACGAGCAGTACTTC; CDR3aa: CASSPRGSGLSYEQYF